One T cell receptor (beta chain) is described in this entry. The antigen is undetermined. This sample is part of a study of shared clonotypes between healthy human individuals. Notes on the study in general: Clonotype sharing across a few donors was observed for approximately 5% of naive CD4 clonotypes. Sampling covered blood only; tissue repertoires likely differ.

Samples underwent the assay at deep level. Generated by immunoSEQ multiplex PCR, the TCRdb table keeps only in-frame clones and is missing some. The sample shows roughly 1,600,000 clones, 98% of them seen only once. CDR1 and CDR2 (germline): MGHDK, SYGVNS. Trimming cost V 4 bases and J 0 bases, with 17 bases left between them. This CDR3 contains 17 residues. This chain connects TRBV25-1 to TRBJ2-3; tentative D call: TRBD2 (5 bases). The clonotype originates from a man aged 25-45 years in good health. Sequencing used naive CD4+ T cells sorted from blood. The subset: CD45RA+ positively selected. For the CDR3, the DNA is TGTGCCAGCAGTGTTTTGGGGAGCTCCCCTAGCACAGATACGCAGTATTTT. Its translation: CASSVLGSSPSTDTQYF.